This T cell receptor (beta chain) came from a study of shared clonotypes between healthy human individuals. Note on this clone: Its specificity is not known.

The trim removed 9 bases at V and 4 bases at J, leaving 1 base unmatched. This CDR3 spans 12 amino acids. Germline V gene data show CDR1 as SNHLY and CDR2 as FYNNEI. General study findings and limits: In having few donors, the study represented limited genetic and exposure-history diversity.

Profiled with immunoSEQ multiplex PCR; TCRdb holds only in-frame clones, not every one. The sample shows about 2,500,000 clones, roughly 92% of them seen only once. J is TRBJ1-5 and V is TRBV2, with 9 positions matching TRBD1. The TCR originated in a man between 18 and 29 years old in good health. The sequenced material came from naive CD4+ T cells sorted from blood. Noted subset: CD45RA+ positively selected. The CDR3 sequence is CASGTGNQPQHF. The CDR3 nucleotides are TGTGCCAGTGGGACAGGGAATCAGCCCCAGCATTTT.